One and the same sample provided the 5 T cell receptor beta chains below, sequenced in a study of blood T cells in healthy people across ages. Primers used in a second PCR of roughly 7 to 12 cycles were a sample-barcoded 5' primer and a J-beta primer mix. TCRdb analysed the 5' RACE reads with MiXCR anew, one entry per CDR3 protein. The sample shows about 830,000 distinct CDR3 sequences, around 62% of them seen only once. The sample consisted of blood. The receptors here all came from a man aged 25 to 45 in good health.

The chain links TRBV5-6 to TRBJ1-4; 7 nucleotides align to TRBD1. Germline CDR1 SGHDT, CDR2 YYEEEE. The junction had 2 bases not matched to a gene; V was cut back by 4 bases and J by 2 bases. The CDR3 consists of 14 residues. The CDR3 DNA reads as TGTGCCAGCAGCAAGACAGGGACTAATGAAAAACTGTTTTTT. This translates into CASSKTGTNEKLFF.

This rearrangement joins TRBV29-1 to TRBJ2-1; perhaps TRBD2 as D (6 bases). Trimming shortened V by 0 bases and J by 7 bases, and 19 bases separated the two germline ends. Germline-derived CDR1 and CDR2 are SQVTM and ANQGSEA. This CDR3 has 16 residues. DNA of the CDR3: TGCAGCGTTGAAGATCTTTTGGGTGGAGGGCTAAATGAGCAGTTCTTC. Protein sequence: CSVEDLLGGGLNEQFF.

V usage is TRBV29-1 and J usage is TRBJ2-5, with a possible D match to TRBD2 (5 bases). The CDR3 length is 13 residues. The V gene lost 4 bases and the J gene lost 11 bases, with 20 bases spanning the gap. The V gene's germline CDR1 is SQVTM and CDR2 ANQGSEA. CDR3 residues: CSVVWLASGGQYF. The CDR3 nucleotides read TGCAGCGTTGTGTGGCTAGCAAGTGGCGGGCAGTACTTC.

This clonotype was counted only a few times. The chain carries TRBV29-1 and TRBJ2-7, with D perhaps TRBD2 (5 bases). Germline V gene sequence: CDR1 SQVTM, CDR2 ANQGSEA. V was pared by 3 bases and J by 1 base, with 13 bases between. The CDR3 extends over 14 amino acids. CDR3 region: CSVEIGPGSYEQYF. For the CDR3, the DNA is TGCAGCGTTGAGATTGGCCCGGGATCCTACGAGCAGTACTTC.

This clonotype has more than one count but fewer than ten. This may come from a read error, since a much larger clone is one base off. V gene TRBV7-9 combines with J gene TRBJ2-7; 9 bases are a match to TRBD1. CDR1 and CDR2 from the germline V gene are SEHNR and FQNEAQ (reference sequence). V lost 4 bases, J lost 3 bases, and 4 bases stayed unmatched. This CDR3 is 14 amino acids long. The CDR3 bases are TGTGCCAGCAGCTCCGGGACAGGGCACTACGAGCAGTACTTC. Its translation: CASSSGTGHYEQYF.